This TCR beta chain was documented in a study of tumor-infiltrating lymphocytes in primary liver carcinoma. Unsorted bulk tissue, about 19-30 mg of it, served as the source for co-extraction of RNA and DNA. Among the patients, all had chronic HBV infection and none had been treated. Every tumor yielded five separate sampled regions. The input was approximately 500 ng total RNA; TCR beta cDNA was made from it with a constant-region primer. Library construction for TCR beta comprised three nested multiplex PCR rounds performed with slightly modified ARM-PCR. It was with TRBV1-TRBV30 forward primers and a C-beta reverse primer that the first two PCR rounds were run, at roughly 10 cycles each. TCRdb used MiXCR to reprocess the multiplex PCR reads, holding one entry per CDR3 protein. In the table there are nearly 45,000 distinct CDR3 sequences, around 70% of which are singletons. V lost 7 bases and J 6 bases, leaving 10 bases between the germline ends. CDR3 length: 11 residues. Germline assignment: CDR1 MDHEN and CDR2 SYDVKM.

Sequencing used liver tumor tissue from sampling region 2. Subset specified: tumor region T2, inferior pole. This TCR derives from a man between 40 and 49 years old with primary liver carcinoma and hepatitis B virus infection. V gene TRBV28 combines with J gene TRBJ2-7; D is unresolved. CDR3 protein: CASTFGCEQYF. Written as DNA, the CDR3 is TGTGCCAGCACTTTTGGGTGCGAGCAGTACTTC.